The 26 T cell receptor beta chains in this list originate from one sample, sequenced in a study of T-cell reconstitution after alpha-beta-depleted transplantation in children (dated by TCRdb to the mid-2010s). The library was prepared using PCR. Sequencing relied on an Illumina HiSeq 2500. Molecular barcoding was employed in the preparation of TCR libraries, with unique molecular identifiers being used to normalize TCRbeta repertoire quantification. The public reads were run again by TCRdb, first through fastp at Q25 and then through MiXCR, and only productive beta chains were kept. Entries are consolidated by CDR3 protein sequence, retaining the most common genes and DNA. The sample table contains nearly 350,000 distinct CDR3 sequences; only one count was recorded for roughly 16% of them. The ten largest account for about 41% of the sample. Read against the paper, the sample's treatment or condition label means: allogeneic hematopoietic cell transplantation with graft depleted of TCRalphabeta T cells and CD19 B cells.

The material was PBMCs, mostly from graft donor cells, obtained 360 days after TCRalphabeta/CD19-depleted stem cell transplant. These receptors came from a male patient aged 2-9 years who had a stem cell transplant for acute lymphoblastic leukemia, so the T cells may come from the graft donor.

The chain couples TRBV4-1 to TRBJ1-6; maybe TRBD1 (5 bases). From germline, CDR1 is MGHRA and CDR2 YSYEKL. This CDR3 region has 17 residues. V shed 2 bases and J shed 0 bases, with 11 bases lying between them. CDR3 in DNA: TGCGCCAGCAGCCAACCCATGAGGGGCTCCTATAATTCACCCCTCCACTTT. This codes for CASSQPMRGSYNSPLHF.

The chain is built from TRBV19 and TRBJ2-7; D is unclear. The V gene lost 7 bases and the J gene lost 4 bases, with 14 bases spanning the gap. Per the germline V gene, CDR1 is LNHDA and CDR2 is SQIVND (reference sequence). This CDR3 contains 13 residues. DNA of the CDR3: TGTGCCAGTAAAGCAGGTCCAGGTTACGAGCAGTACTTC. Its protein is CASKAGPGYEQYF.

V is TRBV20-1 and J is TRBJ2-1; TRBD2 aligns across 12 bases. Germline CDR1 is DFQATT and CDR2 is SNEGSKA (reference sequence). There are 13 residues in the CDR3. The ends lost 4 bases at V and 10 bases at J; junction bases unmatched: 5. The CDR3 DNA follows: TGCAGTGCTAAACCAGGACTAGCGGGAGAGCAGTTCTTC. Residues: CSAKPGLAGEQFF.

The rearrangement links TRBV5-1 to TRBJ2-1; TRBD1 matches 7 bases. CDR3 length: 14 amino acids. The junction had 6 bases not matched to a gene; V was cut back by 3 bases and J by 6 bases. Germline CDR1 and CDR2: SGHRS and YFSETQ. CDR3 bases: TGCGCCAGCAGCTCATTGACAGGGCTCAATGAGCAGTTCTTC. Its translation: CASSSLTGLNEQFF.

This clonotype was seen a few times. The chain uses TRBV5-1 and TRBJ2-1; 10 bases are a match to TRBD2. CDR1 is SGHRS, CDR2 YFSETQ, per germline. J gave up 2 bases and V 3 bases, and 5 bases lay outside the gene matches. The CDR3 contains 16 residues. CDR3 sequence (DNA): TGCGCCAGCAGCTGGGGAACTAGCGGGACCTACAATGAGCAGTTCTTC. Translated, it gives CASSWGTSGTYNEQFF.

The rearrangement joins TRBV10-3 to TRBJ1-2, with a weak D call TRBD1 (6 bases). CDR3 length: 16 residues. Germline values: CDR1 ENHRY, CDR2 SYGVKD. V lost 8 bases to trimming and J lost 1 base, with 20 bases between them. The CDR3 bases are TGTGCCATCGGGGGTGACGGGGGGCTTGTTAACTATGGCTACACCTTC. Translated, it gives CAIGGDGGLVNYGYTF.

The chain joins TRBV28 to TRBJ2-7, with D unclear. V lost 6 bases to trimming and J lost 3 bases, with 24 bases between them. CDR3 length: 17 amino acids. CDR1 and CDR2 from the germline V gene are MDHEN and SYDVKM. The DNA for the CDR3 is TGTGCCAGCAGGAGGATGGTAGTCAGGAAAGGTAACTACGAGCAGTACTTC. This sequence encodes CASRRMVVRKGNYEQYF.

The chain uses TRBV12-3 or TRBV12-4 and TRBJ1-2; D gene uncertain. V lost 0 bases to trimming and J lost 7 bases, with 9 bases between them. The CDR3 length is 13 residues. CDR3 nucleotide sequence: TGTGCCAGCAGTTTAGCTGGCGGGAGTGGCTACACCTTC. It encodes CASSLAGGSGYTF.

CDR3 in DNA: TGTGCCACGAGGGCGTATAGCAATCAGCCCCAGCATTTT. Amino acids: CATRAYSNQPQHF. The rearrangement links TRBV19 to TRBJ1-5; D remains unclear. V dropped 10 bases and J dropped 0 bases, with 10 bases sitting between them. This CDR3 is 13 amino acids long. Germline values: CDR1 LNHDA, CDR2 SQIVND (reference sequence).

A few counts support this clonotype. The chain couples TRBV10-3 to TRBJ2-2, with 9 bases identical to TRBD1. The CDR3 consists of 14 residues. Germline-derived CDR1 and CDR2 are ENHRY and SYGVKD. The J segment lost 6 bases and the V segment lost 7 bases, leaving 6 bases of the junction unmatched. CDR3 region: CAIKGTGPPGELFF. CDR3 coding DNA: TGTGCCATCAAGGGGACAGGGCCCCCCGGGGAGCTGTTTTTT.

The DNA of the CDR3 is TGTGCCACCAGTGATCCGGGAGGGCAGGGAGATACGCAGTATTTT. Translated, it gives CATSDPGGQGDTQYF. The chain links TRBV24-1 to TRBJ2-3; 8 positions agree with TRBD2. Germline V gives CDR1 KGHDR, CDR2 SFDVKD. This CDR3 has 15 amino acids. V dropped 3 bases and J dropped 5; count of bases not matched to a gene: 6.

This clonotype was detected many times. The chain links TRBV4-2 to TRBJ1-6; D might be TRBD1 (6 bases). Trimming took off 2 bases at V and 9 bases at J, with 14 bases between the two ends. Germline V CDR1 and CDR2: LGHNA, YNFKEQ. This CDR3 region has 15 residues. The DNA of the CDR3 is TGTGCCAGCAGCCAATTGGGGCAGGGGACTTCACCCCTCCACTTT. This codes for CASSQLGQGTSPLHF.

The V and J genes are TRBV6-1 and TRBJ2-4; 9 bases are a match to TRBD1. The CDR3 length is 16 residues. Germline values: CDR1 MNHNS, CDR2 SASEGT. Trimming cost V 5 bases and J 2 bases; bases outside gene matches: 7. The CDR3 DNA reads TGTGCCAGCAGTCCCGGGACAGGGTGGTCCAAAAACATTCAGTACTTC. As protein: CASSPGTGWSKNIQYF.

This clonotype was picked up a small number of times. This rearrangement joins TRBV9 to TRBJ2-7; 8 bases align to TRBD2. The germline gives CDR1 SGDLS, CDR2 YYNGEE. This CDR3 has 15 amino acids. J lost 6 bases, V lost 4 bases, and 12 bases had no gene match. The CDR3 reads CASSLTGTRNAEQYF. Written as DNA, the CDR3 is TGTGCCAGCAGCCTAACCGGGACTAGGAATGCCGAGCAGTACTTC.

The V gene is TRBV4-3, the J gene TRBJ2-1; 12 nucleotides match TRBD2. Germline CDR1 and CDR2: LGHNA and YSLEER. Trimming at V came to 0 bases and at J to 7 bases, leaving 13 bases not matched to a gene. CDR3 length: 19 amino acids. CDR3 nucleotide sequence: TGCGCCAGCAGCCAAGACCCCCCCGGACTAGCGGGACTTTTGAATGAGCAGTTCTTC. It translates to CASSQDPPGLAGLLNEQFF.

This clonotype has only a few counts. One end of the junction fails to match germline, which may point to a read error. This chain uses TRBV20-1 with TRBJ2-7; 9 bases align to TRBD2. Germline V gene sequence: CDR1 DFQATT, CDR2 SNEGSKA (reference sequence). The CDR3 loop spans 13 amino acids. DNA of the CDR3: TGCAGTGCTATGGGGCGGGTTTCTAGCGGGACTATATTC. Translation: CSAMGRVSSGTIF.

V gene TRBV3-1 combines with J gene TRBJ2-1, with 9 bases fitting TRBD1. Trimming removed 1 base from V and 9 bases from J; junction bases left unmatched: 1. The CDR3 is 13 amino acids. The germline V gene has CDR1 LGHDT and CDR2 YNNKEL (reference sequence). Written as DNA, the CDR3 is TGTGCCAGCAGCCAAGGGACAGGGGCTGAGCAGTTCTTC. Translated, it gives CASSQGTGAEQFF.

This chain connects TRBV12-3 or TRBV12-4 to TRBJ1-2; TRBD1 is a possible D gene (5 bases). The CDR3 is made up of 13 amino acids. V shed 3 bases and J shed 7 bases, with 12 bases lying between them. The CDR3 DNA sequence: TGTGCCAGCAGTTTCAGGGATCAGGGTGGCTACACCTTC. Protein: CASSFRDQGGYTF.

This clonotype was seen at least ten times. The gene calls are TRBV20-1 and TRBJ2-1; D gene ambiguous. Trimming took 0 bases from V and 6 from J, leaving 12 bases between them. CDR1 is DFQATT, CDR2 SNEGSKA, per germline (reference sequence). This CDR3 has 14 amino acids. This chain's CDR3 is CSARDFQVSNEQFF. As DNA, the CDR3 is TGCAGTGCTAGAGATTTCCAGGTATCCAATGAGCAGTTCTTC.

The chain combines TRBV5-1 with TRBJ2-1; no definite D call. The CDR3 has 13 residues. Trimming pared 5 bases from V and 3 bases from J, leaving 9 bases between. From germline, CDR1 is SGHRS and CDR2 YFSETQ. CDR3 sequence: CASREVSYNEQFF. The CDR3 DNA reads TGCGCCAGCAGAGAGGTCAGCTACAATGAGCAGTTCTTC.

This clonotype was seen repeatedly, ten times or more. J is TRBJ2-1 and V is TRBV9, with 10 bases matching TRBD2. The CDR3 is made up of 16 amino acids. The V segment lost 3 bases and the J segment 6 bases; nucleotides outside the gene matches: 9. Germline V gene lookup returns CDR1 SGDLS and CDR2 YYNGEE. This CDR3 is CASSAPGLAFLNEQFF. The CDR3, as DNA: TGTGCCAGCAGCGCCCCGGGACTAGCGTTCCTCAATGAGCAGTTCTTC.

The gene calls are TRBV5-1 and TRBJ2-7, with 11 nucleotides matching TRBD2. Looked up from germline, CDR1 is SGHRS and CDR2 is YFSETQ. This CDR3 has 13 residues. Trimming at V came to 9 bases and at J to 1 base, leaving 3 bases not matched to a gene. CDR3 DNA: TGCGCCAACCGGACTAGCGGGTCCTACGAGCAGTACTTC. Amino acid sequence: CANRTSGSYEQYF.

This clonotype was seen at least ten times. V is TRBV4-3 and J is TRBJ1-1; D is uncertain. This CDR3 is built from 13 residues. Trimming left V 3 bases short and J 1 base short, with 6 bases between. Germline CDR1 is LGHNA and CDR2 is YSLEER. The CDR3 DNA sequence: TGCGCCAGCAGCCAGTGGGGGAACACTGAAGCTTTCTTT. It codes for CASSQWGNTEAFF.

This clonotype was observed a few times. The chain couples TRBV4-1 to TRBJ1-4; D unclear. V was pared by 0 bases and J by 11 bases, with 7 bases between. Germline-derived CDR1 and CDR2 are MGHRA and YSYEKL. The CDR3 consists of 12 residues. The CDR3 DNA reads TGCGCCAGCAGCCAAGATCGCTGGAAACTGTTTTTT. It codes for CASSQDRWKLFF.

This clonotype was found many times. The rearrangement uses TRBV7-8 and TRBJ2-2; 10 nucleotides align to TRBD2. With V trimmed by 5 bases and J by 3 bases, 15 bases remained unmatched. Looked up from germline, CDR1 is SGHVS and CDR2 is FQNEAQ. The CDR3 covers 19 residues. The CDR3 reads CASSGEWRTSGSHTGELFF. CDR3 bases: TGTGCCAGCAGCGGAGAATGGCGGACTAGCGGATCCCACACCGGGGAGCTGTTTTTT.

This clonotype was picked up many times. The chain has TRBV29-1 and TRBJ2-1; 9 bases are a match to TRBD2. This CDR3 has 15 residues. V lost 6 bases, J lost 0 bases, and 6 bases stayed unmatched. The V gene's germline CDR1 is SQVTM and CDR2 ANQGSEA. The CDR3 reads CSVDQAGGSYNEQFF. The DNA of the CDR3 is TGCAGCGTGGATCAAGCGGGAGGCTCCTACAATGAGCAGTTCTTC.